The present entry profiles one TCR beta chain with its context. Its antigen is not yet known. Base qualities are not at hand, and no much larger clone is one base apart. The CDR3 starts with the cysteine, ends with the phenylalanine, and has 16 residues. The retained sequence is limited to the CDR3, 48 bases, with the frame set at the first base. The junction shows trimming of 2 bases on V and 2 bases on J, plus 13 bases between the germline ends. The germline V gene sets CDR1 to SGHVS and CDR2 to FNYEAQ. This entry comes from a study of blood T cell repertoires in COVID-19 (TCRdb year 2020). With respect to the entire study: The collaborator samples originated in the United States, Italy and Spain and spanned the acute and convalescent phases of COVID-19. Sample metadata almost always included a de-identified subject ID, COVID-19 status, age in years and sex. HLA class I and class II types, where available, came from metadata supplied by the sample provider rather than from assay-based typing. The dataset comprised deeply sampled blood TCRbeta repertoires from subjects exposed to, actively infected with, or recovered from COVID-19. The material from the prospective study consisted of cDNA or gDNA derived from T cells, B-cell-depleted T cells, or PBMCs. The repertoires were released in a freely available public database meant as a resource for research on the immune response to SARS-CoV-2. The samples were drawn from two sources: the first 160 participants of the ongoing ImmuneRACE study, and 1,200 or so subjects contributed by 6 global collaborators. General conclusions and limits of the study: Clinical and demographic metadata were provided uncurated, with the amount varying by source and participant.

TCRbeta CDR3 regions were amplified from genomic DNA by means of the immunoSEQ Assay, a bias-controlled multiplex PCR. In the paper's pipeline: The number of nucleated cells in each sample was estimated from the amplification of reference gene primers within the assay. To quantify the absolute abundance of each unique TCRbeta CDR3 rearrangement, sequence reads were collapsed and filtered. For each sample, productive Simpson clonality was calculated by taking the square root of Simpson's diversity index across productive rearrangements. TCRdb re-hosts the immuneACCESS table, in-frame sequences only. Its copies lack some clones; in the studies checked, an unresolved V gene accounts for under half of them, and the cause for the rest is not known. V and J calls and clone size are copied from that table; D and trimming were computed from the DNA. The sample data list about 140,000 clones, and less than 90% of these were observed just once. The ten largest account for almost 9% of the sample.

One collaborating source in Seattle enrolled patients while the patients were actively infected and followed the patients over time throughout the course of disease. The collaborating institutions used their own protocols to collect whole blood in K2EDTA tubes. For TCRbeta analysis, collaborators shipped samples in one of three forms: frozen whole blood, isolated PBMCs, or DNA extracted from either of those sample types. The sequenced sample consisted of peripheral blood. Recombination connected TRBV7-6 to TRBJ1-5; TRBD1 is perhaps the D gene, given 6 matching bases. This sequence originates from a man aged 25 to 40 with COVID-19, enrolled during active disease. Here is the DNA: TGTGCCAGCAGCTTATCCGGGGGGCAGGGCAATCAGCCCCAGCATTTT. Its product reads: CASSLSGGQGNQPQHF. Here the CDR3 is joined to the reference TRBV7-6 and TRBJ1-5 genes, and the full variable domain is: GAGVSQSPRYKVTKRGQDVALRCDPISGHVSLYWYRQALGQGPEFLTYFNYEAQQDKSGLPNDRFSAERPEGSISTLTIQRTEQRDSAMYRCASSLSGGQGNQPQHFGDGTRLSIL.